The clone carrying this TCR beta chain came up once. These data come from a study of blood T cell repertoires in COVID-19. The CDR3 totals 16 residues. V lost 3 bases, J lost 2 bases, and 4 bases stayed unmatched. CDR1 SGDLS and CDR2 YYNGEE come from the germline V gene. Method: immunoSEQ multiplex PCR; TCRdb's copy keeps in-frame clones and lacks some. This table has over 250,000 clones, 70% to 90% appearing once. The chain is built from TRBV9 and TRBJ2-2, with 10 bases fitting TRBD1. The material sequenced was peripheral blood. This TCR derives from a woman aged 45-60 years with acute or convalescent COVID-19. CDR3 region: CASSDQTGGNTGELFF. CDR3 in DNA: TGTGCCAGCAGCGACCAGACAGGGGGCAACACCGGGGAGCTGTTTTTT.